This TCR beta chain was identified during a study of Graves' ophthalmopathy and Graves' hyperthyroidism. Study context: Peripheral blood was gathered at first diagnosis, ahead of any treatment whatsoever.

This clonotype was seen ten or more times. No antigen is known for it. Notes on the study in general: Distinction of ophthalmopathy from stable hyperthyroidism by a 13-signature model reached nearly 90% sensitivity and just under 84% specificity.

The CDR3 is made up of 15 amino acids. Per the germline V gene, CDR1 is DFQATT and CDR2 is SNEGSKA (reference sequence). With 1 base removed from V and 5 bases from J, the gap between germline ends came to 12 bases. Beta-chain TCR CDR3 regions were amplified from RNA transcripts. HTBI primers were employed in first-round RT-PCR, then a second-round multiplex PCR followed. TCRdb itself ran the multiplex PCR reads through MiXCR, one entry per CDR3 protein. This sample yields about 220,000 distinct CDR3 sequences, of which 20% to 25% are seen a single time; 35% to 55% belongs to the top ten. What was sequenced was peripheral blood. This TCR came from a woman in her fifties or sixties with Graves' ophthalmopathy. The rearrangement joins TRBV20-1 to TRBJ1-6; TRBD1 might be the D (6 bases). The CDR3 loop reads CSARVRGPDNSPLHF. CDR3 sequence (DNA): TGCAGTGCTAGAGTCAGGGGTCCCGATAATTCACCCCTCCACTTT.